A selection of T cell receptor beta chains follows, all from one sample in a study of cytomegalovirus exposure and HLA in healthy donors. Some clones are missing from TCRdb's copy, which holds only in-frame ones; the method was immunoSEQ multiplex PCR. The table lists 120,000 to 150,000 clones, over 60% of them singletons. The sequencing input was PBMCs. These receptors all stem from a man between 35 and 55 years old in good health and CMV-seropositive. Each CDR3 is given with its conserved first and last residue. Fields, in order: V gene, D gene, J gene, CDR3 length, clone size, CDR3 DNA, CDR3 protein. The D gene is left open where the match is weak. Clone size appears in some rows only: once, few, many, or a class for an expanded clone.

v_call: TRBV6-4
d_call: TRBD2
j_call: TRBJ2-1
cdr3_length: 15
clone_size: NA
cdr3_nt: TGTGCCAGCAGTGACTCAACTAGCGGGAGCAATGAGCAGTTCTTC
cdr3_aa: CASSDSTSGSNEQFF

v_call: TRBV4-2
d_call: NA
j_call: TRBJ2-7
cdr3_length: 15
clone_size: NA
cdr3_nt: TGTGCCAGCAGCCAACAATTAGCTATTGCCTACGAGCAGTACTTC
cdr3_aa: CASSQQLAIAYEQYF

v_call: TRBV11-2
d_call: NA
j_call: TRBJ2-7
cdr3_length: 17
clone_size: NA
cdr3_nt: TGTGCCAGCAGCTTAGGCCCCATGGGGGGGGCAACCTACGAGCAGTACTTC
cdr3_aa: CASSLGPMGGATYEQYF

v_call: TRBV7-8
d_call: NA
j_call: TRBJ2-2
cdr3_length: 14
clone_size: few
cdr3_nt: TGTGCCAGCACCACTGTTTGGAACACCGGGGAGCTGTTTTTT
cdr3_aa: CASTTVWNTGELFF

v_call: TRBV7-7
d_call: TRBD2
j_call: TRBJ2-5
cdr3_length: 15
clone_size: NA
cdr3_nt: TGTGCCAGCAGCGCTGTTAGCGGGACACAAGAGACCCAGTACTTC
cdr3_aa: CASSAVSGTQETQYF

v_call: TRBV7-2
d_call: TRBD2
j_call: TRBJ2-7
cdr3_length: 16
clone_size: once
cdr3_nt: TGTGCCAGCAGCTCGGGACTAGCGGAGGCAGCCTACGAGCAGTACTTC
cdr3_aa: CASSSGLAEAAYEQYF

v_call: TRBV5-1
d_call: TRBD2
j_call: TRBJ2-3
cdr3_length: 14
clone_size: few
cdr3_nt: TGCGCCAGCAGCCTAGCGGGGGCCACAGATACGCAGTATTTT
cdr3_aa: CASSLAGATDTQYF

v_call: TRBV19
d_call: TRBD1
j_call: TRBJ1-2
cdr3_length: 14
clone_size: NA
cdr3_nt: TGTGCCAGTAGACGGACAGGGGTGGGCTATGGCTACACCTTC
cdr3_aa: CASRRTGVGYGYTF

v_call: TRBV30
d_call: NA
j_call: TRBJ1-3
cdr3_length: 16
clone_size: once
cdr3_nt: TGTGCCTGGAGGAGGCGGTTATCGAACTCTGGAAACACCATATATTTT
cdr3_aa: CAWRRRLSNSGNTIYF

v_call: TRBV4-1
d_call: NA
j_call: TRBJ1-2
cdr3_length: 16
clone_size: NA
cdr3_nt: TGCGCCAGCAGCCCGGAGTGGCATTCCCCCAACTATGGCTACACCTTC
cdr3_aa: CASSPEWHSPNYGYTF

v_call: TRBV25-1
d_call: NA
j_call: TRBJ1-6
cdr3_length: 15
clone_size: NA
cdr3_nt: TGTGCCAGCAGTGAATCTGAGCGAAGTAATTCACCCCTCCACTTT
cdr3_aa: CASSESERSNSPLHF

v_call: TRBV5-4
d_call: TRBD2
j_call: TRBJ2-5
cdr3_length: 16
clone_size: NA
cdr3_nt: TGTGCCAGCAGCACCAAGCGGGAGGGCCGAGGGGAGACCCAGTACTTC
cdr3_aa: CASSTKREGRGETQYF

v_call: TRBV19
d_call: TRBD2
j_call: TRBJ2-7
cdr3_length: 15
clone_size: NA
cdr3_nt: TGTGCCAGTAGTGCGCCTAGCGGGGTTACCTACGAGCAGTACTTC
cdr3_aa: CASSAPSGVTYEQYF

v_call: TRBV29-1
d_call: NA
j_call: TRBJ1-5
cdr3_length: 13
clone_size: NA
cdr3_nt: TGCAGCGTTGAAGATCAGGAGGGTCAGCCCCAGCATTTT
cdr3_aa: CSVEDQEGQPQHF

v_call: TRBV7-9
d_call: TRBD2
j_call: TRBJ2-1
cdr3_length: 16
clone_size: NA
cdr3_nt: TGTTCCAGCAGCTTAGCGAGGACTAGCTCCTACAATGAGCAGTTCTTC
cdr3_aa: CSSSLARTSSYNEQFF

v_call: TRBV7-2
d_call: TRBD2
j_call: TRBJ2-1
cdr3_length: 16
clone_size: once
cdr3_nt: TGTGCCAGCAGCCCTAGCGGGAGATTGACCTACAATGAGCAGTTCTTC
cdr3_aa: CASSPSGRLTYNEQFF

v_call: TRBV19
d_call: NA
j_call: TRBJ1-2
cdr3_length: 14
clone_size: NA
cdr3_nt: TGTGCCAGCACCGGTATTGAAACGGTCTATGGCTACACCTTC
cdr3_aa: CASTGIETVYGYTF